The entry below describes one T cell receptor (beta chain). This sample is drawn from a study of T-cell reconstitution after alpha-beta-depleted transplantation in children. The CDR3 runs to 16 residues. In germline, CDR1 is SEHNR, CDR2 FQNEAQ (reference sequence). V was cut by 5 bases and J by 4 bases, with 21 bases left in between. Preparing the TCRbeta library involved the use of unique molecular identifiers. TCRdb reanalysed the PCR reads using MiXCR and keeps one entry per CDR3 protein. This table holds some 490,000 distinct CDR3 sequences, approximately 12% found once. The rearrangement joins TRBV7-9 to TRBJ2-7; D might be TRBD2 (5 bases). The origin of this receptor is a human donor who donated a stem cell graft to a child with combined immunodeficiency. The starting material was PBMCs from the stem cell graft donor, obtained from the stem cell graft. The CDR3 sequence: CASSPAEGLSGYEQYF. CDR3 in DNA: TGTGCCAGCAGCCCTGCAGAGGGTCTTTCGGGATACGAGCAGTACTTC.